The 9 T cell receptor beta chains given below trace back to one sample, sequenced in a study of blood T cell repertoires in COVID-19. Produced via immunoSEQ multiplex PCR; TCRdb's table is partial and in-frame only. The sample carries roughly 230,000 clones, approximately 85% recorded once. Sequencing was performed on peripheral blood. The origin of the receptors is a man between 45 and 60 years old with COVID-19, enrolled during active disease.

The chain is built from TRBV10-3 and TRBJ2-5, with D perhaps matching TRBD1 (6 bases). Germline CDR1 ENHRY, CDR2 SYGVKD. V shed 4 bases and J shed 5 bases, with 14 bases lying between them. This CDR3 has 14 residues. CDR3 loop: CAISVTGGTETQYF. The CDR3 DNA reads TGTGCCATCAGTGTGACAGGAGGAACGGAGACCCAGTACTTC.

The chain carries TRBV11-1 and TRBJ2-7; 9 bases line up with TRBD2. J lost 3 bases, V lost 6 bases, and 12 bases had no gene match. Looked up from germline, CDR1 is SGHAT and CDR2 is FQDESV (reference sequence). CDR3 length equals 16 residues. CDR3 DNA: TGTGCCAGCAGTCGGGAGGCGGGGGGGACCCTCTACGAGCAGTACTTC. Translating it yields CASSREAGGTLYEQYF.

The rearrangement links TRBV18 to TRBJ2-7, with a tentative D call TRBD1 (6 bases). CDR3 size: 14 residues. Germline V gene sequence: CDR1 KGHSH, CDR2 LQKENI. The V and J ends lost 3 bases and 1 base respectively, with 10 bases between them. The CDR3 DNA follows: TGTGCCAGCTCACCCCCAACAGGGTCCTACGAGCAGTACTTC. It translates to CASSPPTGSYEQYF. Together with reference TRBV18 and TRBJ2-7, the CDR3 gives the full variable domain: NAGVMQNPRHLVRRRGQEARLRCSPMKGHSHVYWYRQLPEEGLKFMVYLQKENIIDESGMPKERFSAEFPKEGPSILRIQQVVRGDSAAYFCASSPPTGSYEQYFGPGTRLTVT.

The chain couples TRBV28 to TRBJ1-1; TRBD1 matches at 8 bases. Looked up from germline, CDR1 is MDHEN and CDR2 is SYDVKM. This CDR3 comprises 13 residues. V trimming: 6 bases; J trimming: 5 bases; junction bases outside the gene matches: 5. The CDR3: CASSGQGWTEAFF. The CDR3 DNA is TGTGCCAGCAGCGGACAGGGTTGGACTGAAGCTTTCTTT.

The chain has TRBV10-3 and TRBJ2-7; 10 bases are shared with TRBD2. The germline V gene has CDR1 ENHRY and CDR2 SYGVKD. The CDR3 is 16 residues long. V dropped 4 bases and J dropped 4; count of bases not matched to a gene: 10. The CDR3: CAISALAGDLTYEQYF. CDR3 sequence (DNA): TGTGCCATCAGTGCTCTAGCGGGGGACCTCACTTACGAGCAGTACTTC.

The chain links TRBV4-2 to TRBJ2-3; TRBD2 agrees at 9 bases. The CDR3 sequence is 15 residues long. The ends lost 1 base at V and 4 bases at J; junction bases unmatched: 3. From germline, CDR1 is LGHNA and CDR2 YNFKEQ. The CDR3 DNA sequence: TGTGCCAGCAGCCAAGTTGCGGGGGGGTCAGATACGCAGTATTTT. It codes for CASSQVAGGSDTQYF.

The CDR3 coding sequence is TGTGCCAGCAGTTTTACGACGGGACAGGGTTCCACTGAAGCTTTCTTT. Residues: CASSFTTGQGSTEAFF. V gene TRBV6-6 combines with J gene TRBJ1-1, with TRBD1 matching over 9 bases. Germline V gives CDR1 MNHNY, CDR2 SVGAGI (reference sequence). The junction had 10 bases not matched to a gene; V was cut back by 4 bases and J by 4 bases. This CDR3 is built from 16 residues.

This chain links TRBV14 with TRBJ1-2, with 8 bases aligning to TRBD1. This CDR3 has 14 amino acids. Germline lookup yields CDR1 SGHDN and CDR2 FVKESK. V shed 0 bases, J shed 8 bases, and the junction held 5 bases outside the gene matches. CDR3: CASSQDRGLYGYTF. The CDR3 DNA follows: TGTGCCAGCAGCCAAGACAGGGGGCTATACGGCTACACCTTC.

This clone appeared a single time. This chain connects TRBV6-5 to TRBJ1-5; 7 bases line up with TRBD1. CDR1 is MNHEY, CDR2 SVGAGI, per germline. The CDR3 has 15 residues. J was trimmed by 2 bases and V by 6 bases; bases with no gene match: 7. CDR3 amino acids: CASRRQGGGNQPQHF. CDR3 nucleotides: TGTGCCAGCAGGCGACAGGGCGGCGGCAATCAGCCCCAGCATTTT.